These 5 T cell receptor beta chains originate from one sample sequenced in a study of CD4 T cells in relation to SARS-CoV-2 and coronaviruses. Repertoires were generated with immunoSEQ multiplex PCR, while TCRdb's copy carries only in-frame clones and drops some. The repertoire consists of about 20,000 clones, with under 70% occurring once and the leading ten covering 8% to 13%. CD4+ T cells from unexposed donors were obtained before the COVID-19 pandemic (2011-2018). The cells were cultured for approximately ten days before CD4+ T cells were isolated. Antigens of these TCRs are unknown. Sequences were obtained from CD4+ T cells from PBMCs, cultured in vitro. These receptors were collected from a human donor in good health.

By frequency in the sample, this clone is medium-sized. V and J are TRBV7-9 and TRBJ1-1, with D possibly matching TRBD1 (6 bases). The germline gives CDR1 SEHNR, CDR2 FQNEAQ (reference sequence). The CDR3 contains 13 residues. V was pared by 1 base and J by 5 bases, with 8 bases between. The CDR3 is CASSLEGGTEAFF. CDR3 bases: TGTGCCAGCAGCTTAGAGGGGGGGACTGAAGCTTTCTTT.

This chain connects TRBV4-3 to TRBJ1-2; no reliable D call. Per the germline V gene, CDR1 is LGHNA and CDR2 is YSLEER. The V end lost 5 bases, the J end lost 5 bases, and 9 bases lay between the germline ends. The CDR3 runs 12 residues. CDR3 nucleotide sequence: TGCGCCAGCAGCAGAGACTTTTATGGCTACACCTTC. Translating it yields CASSRDFYGYTF.

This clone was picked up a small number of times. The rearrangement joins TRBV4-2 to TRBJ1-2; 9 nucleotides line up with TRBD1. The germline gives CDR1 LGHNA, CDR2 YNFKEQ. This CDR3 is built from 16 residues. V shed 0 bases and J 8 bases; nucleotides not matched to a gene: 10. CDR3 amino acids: CASSQDGQGLTGGYTF. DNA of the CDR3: TGTGCCAGCAGCCAAGATGGACAGGGGCTGACTGGGGGCTACACCTTC.

CDR3 residues: CASIGGPGTGELFF. The CDR3 nucleotides read TGTGCCAGCATAGGAGGGCCGGGCACCGGGGAGCTGTTTTTT. The V gene is TRBV2, the J gene TRBJ2-2; tentatively, D is TRBD2 (6 bases). V was pared by 7 bases and J by 4 bases, with 13 bases between. This CDR3 is 14 amino acids long. Germline CDR1 SNHLY, CDR2 FYNNEI.

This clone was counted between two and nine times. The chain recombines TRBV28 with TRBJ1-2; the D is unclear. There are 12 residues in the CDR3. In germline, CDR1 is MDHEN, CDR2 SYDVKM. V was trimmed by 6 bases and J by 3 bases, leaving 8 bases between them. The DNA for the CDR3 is TGTGCCAGCAGCCCTAGCGACTATGGCTACACCTTC. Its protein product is CASSPSDYGYTF.